This T cell receptor (beta chain) was sequenced for a study of T cell responses to AZD1222 COVID-19 vaccine (dated by TCRdb to the early 2020s). Describing the broader study: AZD1222 recipients given second doses at about 4 weeks or at about 12 weeks were pooled, since spike-specific TCR depth and breadth were not found to differ between the two schedules. TCR sequencing was performed for some 250 trial participants, of whom roughly 200 were given two doses of AZD1222 and around 26 were given two doses of MenACWY control vaccine. Trial participants were enrolled by age into 18-55, 56-69 and 70-plus year subgroups, with roughly 160, 29 and 62 TCR-sequenced participants respectively.

The CDR3 sequence holds 15 residues, the cysteine and phenylalanine included. Only the CDR3 portion is preserved as DNA: 45 bases, with reading frame beginning at the first base. CDR1 and CDR2 are read off the germline V gene as SGDLS and YYNGEE. The V and J ends are trimmed by 0 bases and 7 bases, leaving 15 bases between them. The CDR3 regions of human TCRbeta chains were analyzed by immunosequencing. The paper's data handling went like this. Repertoire TCRs were matched against a reference library of SARS-CoV-2-specific TCRs generated with the MIRA antigen-specificity platform. Breadth was defined as the fraction of unique TCRs that were SARS-CoV-2-associated. Depth was defined as the fraction of total T cells that were SARS-CoV-2-associated. Using the MIRA data, each spike-specific TCR was mapped to the spike region that the TCR reacts to and placed in a CD4 or CD8 class. Log10-transformed breadth and depth values were compared by one-way ANOVA with Sidak's multiple comparisons tests. TCRdb took this table from immuneACCESS and kept in-frame rearrangements with V and J called. Such tables lack part of the clones; where checked against another copy, unresolved V genes explain under half of the gap, and the rest is unexplained. Clone size and V and J calls were adopted from that table, with D and trimming inferred from the DNA. The sample table contains 74,000 or so clones; only one count was recorded for more than 75% of them. Together, the top ten hold about 13% of the sample.

Comment on this clone: There is no known antigen for this receptor. No much larger clone exists at a distance of one base, and base qualities are not known.

Overall results and qualifications from the work: Participants were mostly white British, with more females than males. The authors suggested clonal diversity may have been underestimated. Because no samples from the day 14 peak response were available, repertoires could be characterized only after the peak T cell response. Spike-specific TCR breadth and depth rose significantly after two AZD1222 doses compared with day 0 and with MenACWY recipients. Only five to seven AZD1222 recipients were SARS-CoV-2 seropositive at baseline, limiting conclusions about previously exposed vaccinees. Reportedly, almost half of the unique spike-specific TCRs recognized epitopes lying outside the regions that are mutated in the B.1.351 and B.1.1.7 variants. The vaccine-associated CD4 TCRs covered the entire spike protein, and the dominant responses fell in regions 160-218 and 743-854. The 56-69-year group was small, and its depth increase did not reach significance, likely because of low power.

Per the publication, the time point label means: baseline before first vaccination. The vaccinee samples were drawn from two UK trials, COV001 and COV002, one of which was a single-blind randomized controlled phase 2/3 trial testing AZD1222 (ChAdOx1 nCoV-19) in healthy adults. Trial participant PBMC samples were collected at day 0 and day 28 after the second dose for TCRbeta chain sequencing. The chain couples TRBV9 to TRBJ2-3, with the D gene tentatively TRBD1 or TRBD2, based on 6 matching bases in each. This sample comprised peripheral blood, obtained on day 0 of AZD1222 vaccination. This TCR came from an adult in good health. Read as DNA, the sequence is TGTGCCAGCAGCGTAGAGGGGGGCCTTGCATATACGCAGTATTTT. This yields the protein CASSVEGGLAYTQYF. The full variable domain, completed from the reference TRBV9 and TRBJ2-3 proteins outside the CDR3, reads DSGVTQTPKHLITATGQRVTLRCSPRSGDLSVYWYQQSLDQGLQFLIQYYNGEERAKGNILERFSAQQFPDLHSELNLSSLELGDSALYFCASSVEGGLAYTQYFGPGTRLTVL.